The text below deals with one TCR beta chain. This specimen comes from a study of shared clonotypes between healthy human individuals. Here immunoSEQ multiplex PCR was the method, and the copy in TCRdb shows in-frame clones only, minus some. The sample includes more than 2,000,000 clones, around 94% of them seen just once. The receptor was isolated from a man aged 18 to 29 in good health. The source material was naive CD4+ T cells sorted from blood. Subset defined: CD45RA+ positively selected.

The CDR3 loop is CASSGDRMGVGYGYTF. The CDR3, as DNA: TGTGCCAGCAGTGGGGACAGGATGGGAGTCGGCTATGGCTACACCTTC. This chain connects TRBV6-1 to TRBJ1-2, with 8 bases identical to TRBD1. This CDR3 has 16 amino acids. Germline V lookup: CDR1 MNHNS, CDR2 SASEGT. J gave up 4 bases and V 4 bases, and 11 bases lay outside the gene matches.